In its sample, the clone carrying this T cell receptor (beta chain) was seen a few times. What it binds is not known. Some clones are missing from TCRdb's copy, which holds only in-frame ones; the method was immunoSEQ multiplex PCR. The data show some 150,000 clones, with 88% seen just once and more than 4% held by the top ten. It was second doses at about 4 or about 12 weeks that were pooled. This sample stems from a study of T cell responses to AZD1222 COVID-19 vaccine. Findings of the study overall: The donors showed a predominance of white British ancestry and of females, with possible underestimation of clonal diversity. There were vaccine-associated CD4 TCRs across spike, dominant at 160-218 and 743-854. As reported, nearly half of all spike-specific TCRs target variant regions that are unmutated.

The sequence was collected from an adult who received the AZD1222 COVID-19 vaccine. The specimen was peripheral blood, collected 28 days after the second AZD1222 dose.

The DNA for the CDR3 is TGTGCCAGCAGCGGGGACAGGGGGCGGCGAACCGGGGAGCTGTTTTTT. This sequence encodes CASSGDRGRRTGELFF. The chain links TRBV5-6 to TRBJ2-2; 12 bases match TRBD1. CDR3 length: 16 amino acids. Trimming at V came to 4 bases and at J to 5 bases, leaving 6 bases not matched to a gene. Per germline, CDR1 SGHDT and CDR2 YYEEEE. The variable domain in full, with the rest retrieved from reference TRBV5-6 and TRBJ2-2, is DAGVTQSPTHLIKTRGQQVTLRCSPKSGHDTVSWYQQALGQGPQFIFQYYEEEERQRGNFPDRFSGHQFPNYSSELNVNALLLGDSALYLCASSGDRGRRTGELFFGEGSRLTVL.